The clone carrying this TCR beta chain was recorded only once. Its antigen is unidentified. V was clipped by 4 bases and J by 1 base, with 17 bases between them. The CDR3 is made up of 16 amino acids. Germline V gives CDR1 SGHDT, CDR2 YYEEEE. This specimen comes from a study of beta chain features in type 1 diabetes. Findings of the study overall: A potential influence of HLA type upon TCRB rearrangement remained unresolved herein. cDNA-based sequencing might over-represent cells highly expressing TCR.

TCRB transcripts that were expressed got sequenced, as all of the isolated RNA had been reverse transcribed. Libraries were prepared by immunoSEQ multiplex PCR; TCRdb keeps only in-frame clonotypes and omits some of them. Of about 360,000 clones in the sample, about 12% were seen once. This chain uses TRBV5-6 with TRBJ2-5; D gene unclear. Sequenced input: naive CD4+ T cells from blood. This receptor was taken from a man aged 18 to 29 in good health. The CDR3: CASSATGVTVQETQYF. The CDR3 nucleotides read TGTGCCAGCAGCGCCACTGGTGTCACAGTCCAAGAGACCCAGTACTTC. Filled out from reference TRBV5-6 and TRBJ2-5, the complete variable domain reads DAGVTQSPTHLIKTRGQQVTLRCSPKSGHDTVSWYQQALGQGPQFIFQYYEEEERQRGNFPDRFSGHQFPNYSSELNVNALLLGDSALYLCASSATGVTVQETQYFGPGTRLLVL.